This T cell receptor (beta chain) originates from a study of blood T cell repertoires in COVID-19. Germline lookup yields CDR1 MDHEN and CDR2 SYDVKM. The CDR3 consists of 15 residues. The ends lost 8 bases at V and 1 base at J; junction bases unmatched: 7. In the original workflow: Nucleated cell number was recorded as an estimate derived from reference gene primer amplification. Measured with immunoSEQ multiplex PCR; TCRdb has only the in-frame clones, and not every one. D and trimming were read from the DNA, whereas the V and J calls and clone size are those reported in that table. The repertoire includes about 130,000 clones, approximately 88% of them detected once, and 10% to 13% sits in the top ten.

Source material: peripheral blood. The TCR was taken from a man aged 45-65 years with acute or convalescent COVID-19. The V gene is TRBV28, the J gene TRBJ2-1, with TRBD2 identical over 8 bases. CDR3 bases: TGTGCCAGCGGCTCCGGGGGGGGATCCTACAATGAGCAGTTCTTC. It translates to CASGSGGGSYNEQFF. The whole variable domain, remainder taken from reference TRBV28 and TRBJ2-1, is DVKVTQSSRYLVKRTGEKVFLECVQDMDHENMFWYRQDPGLGLRLIYFSYDVKMKEKGDIPEGYSVSREKKERFSLILESASTNQTSMYLCASGSGGGSYNEQFFGPGTRLTVL.